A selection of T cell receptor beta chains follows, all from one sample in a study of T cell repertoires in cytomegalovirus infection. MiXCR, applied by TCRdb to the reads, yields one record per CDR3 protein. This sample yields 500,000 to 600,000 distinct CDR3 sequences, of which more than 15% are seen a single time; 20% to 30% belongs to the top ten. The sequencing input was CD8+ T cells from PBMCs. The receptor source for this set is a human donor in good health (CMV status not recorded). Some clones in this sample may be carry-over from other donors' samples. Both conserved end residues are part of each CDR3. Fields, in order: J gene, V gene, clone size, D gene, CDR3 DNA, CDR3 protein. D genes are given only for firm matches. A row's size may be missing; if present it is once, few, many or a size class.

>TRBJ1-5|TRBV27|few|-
TGTGCCAGCAGTTTAGGACCCGGGCTCAATCAGCCCCAGCATTTT
CASSLGPGLNQPQHF
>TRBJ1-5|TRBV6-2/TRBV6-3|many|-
TGTGCCAGCAGACCTCCGGGGGGAACTCAGCCCCAGCATTTT
CASRPPGGTQPQHF
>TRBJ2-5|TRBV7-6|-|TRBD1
TGTGCCAGCACCTCTATAGGGGGCTGGGGGCAAGAGACCCAGTACTTC
CASTSIGGWGQETQYF
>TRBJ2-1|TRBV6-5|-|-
TGTGCCAGCAGTTACGGGACCGGTCGGTACCTGGGTGAGCAGTTCTTC
CASSYGTGRYLGEQFF
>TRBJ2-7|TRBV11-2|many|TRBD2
TGTGCCAGCAGCTTCGGGGCGGGGGGGCGGTACTTC
CASSFGAGGRYF
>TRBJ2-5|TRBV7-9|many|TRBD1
TGTGCCAGCAGCTCCCCCCGGACAGGGCAAGAGACCCAGTACTTC
CASSSPRTGQETQYF
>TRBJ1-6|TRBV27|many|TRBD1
TGTGCCAGCAGTTCCCCGGGACAGGGAGCTCATTCACCCCTCCACTTT
CASSSPGQGAHSPLHF
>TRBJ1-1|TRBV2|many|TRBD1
TGTGCCAGCACCTACAGACAGGGACCTCCCGGCACTGAAGCTTTCTTT
CASTYRQGPPGTEAFF
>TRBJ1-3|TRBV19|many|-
TGTGCCAGTACTGGGCCATCTGGAAACACCATATATTTT
CASTGPSGNTIYF
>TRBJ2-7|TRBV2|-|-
TGTGCCAGCAGCGTGCAAAGAAACGAGCAGTACTTC
CASSVQRNEQYF
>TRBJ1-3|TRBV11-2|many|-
TGTGCCAGCAGCTTTCAGGTCCCCTCTGGAAACACCATATATTTT
CASSFQVPSGNTIYF
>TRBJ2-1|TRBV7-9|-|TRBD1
TGTGCCAGCAGCTTAGTTTGGGCAGGGGGAAATGAGCAGTTCTTC
CASSLVWAGGNEQFF
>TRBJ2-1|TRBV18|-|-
TGTGCCAGCTCACTCCAGGAGGGCTTCGGTGAGCAGTTCTTC
CASSLQEGFGEQFF
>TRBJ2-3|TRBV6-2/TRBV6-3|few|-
TGTGCCAGCAGTTACGAGGCAGCCACAGATACGCAGTATTTT
CASSYEAATDTQYF
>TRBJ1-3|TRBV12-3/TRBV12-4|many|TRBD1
TGTGCCAGCAGTTTAAGCGGCCGGGACAGACCAGCTTCTGGAAACACCATATATTTT
CASSLSGRDRPASGNTIYF
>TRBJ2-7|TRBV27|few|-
TGTGCCAGCACCTCGGGGGCGAGCGGCGAGCAGTACTTC
CASTSGASGEQYF
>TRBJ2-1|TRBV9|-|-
TGTGCCAGCAGCTCCTATCCGGGGTGGGATGAGCAGTTCTTC
CASSSYPGWDEQFF
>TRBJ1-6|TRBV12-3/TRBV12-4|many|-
TGTGCCAGCAGTTCGCCGGGACGGACCCAATCCCTCCACTTT
CASSSPGRTQSLHF
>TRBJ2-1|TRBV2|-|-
TGTGCCAGCAGTGAGTGGGTAGGGAACGGTGAGCAGTTCTTC
CASSEWVGNGEQFF
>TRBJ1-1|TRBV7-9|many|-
TGTGCCAGCAGCTCCAGCCGATTACTTAACACTGAAGCTTTCTTT
CASSSSRLLNTEAFF
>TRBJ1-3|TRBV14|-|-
TGTGCCAGCAGCCAAGAGGCAGGGTCCGGAAACACCATATATTTT
CASSQEAGSGNTIYF
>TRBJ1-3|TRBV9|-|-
TGTGCCAGCAGCGTAGGACAGGAGGGAAACACCATATATTTT
CASSVGQEGNTIYF
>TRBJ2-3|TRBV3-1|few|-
TGTGCCAGCAGCCAAGACGGACAGCTCACAGATACGCAGTATTTT
CASSQDGQLTDTQYF
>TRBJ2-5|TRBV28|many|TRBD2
TGTGCCAGCAGTTTAATAGGACTAGCGGGAGCGGGAGAGACCCAGTACTTC
CASSLIGLAGAGETQYF
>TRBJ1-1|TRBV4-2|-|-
TGTGCCACCGAACGGAGGTTGCAGACGAACACTGAAGCTTTCTTT
CATERRLQTNTEAFF
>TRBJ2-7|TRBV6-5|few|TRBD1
TGTGCCAGCAGTTTACGGACAGGGGATAGGGAGCAGTACTTC
CASSLRTGDREQYF
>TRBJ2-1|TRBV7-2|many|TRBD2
TGTGCCAGCAGCTCAAACAGCGGGGGGAGACCCTACAATGAGCAGTTCTTC
CASSSNSGGRPYNEQFF
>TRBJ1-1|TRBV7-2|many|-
TGTGCCAGCAGCTTACCTGAGAACACTGAAGCTTTCTTT
CASSLPENTEAFF
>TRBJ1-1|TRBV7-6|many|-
TGTGCCAGCAGCTTAGACCGGGCCCAAAACACTGAAGCTTTCTTT
CASSLDRAQNTEAFF
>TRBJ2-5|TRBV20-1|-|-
TGCAGTGCCCCTGGGAGCGGGTGGGAGACCCAGTACTTC
CSAPGSGWETQYF
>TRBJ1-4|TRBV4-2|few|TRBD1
TGTGCCAGCAGCCAAGGGACAGGGAGCTTGGCTAATGAAAAACTGTTTTTT
CASSQGTGSLANEKLFF
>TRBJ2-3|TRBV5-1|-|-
TGCGCCAGCAACCTTGGGGATACGCAGTATTTT
CASNLGDTQYF
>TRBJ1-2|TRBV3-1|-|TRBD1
TGTGCCAGCAGCCAAGGGACAGGCCTTCTCTTC
CASSQGTGLLF
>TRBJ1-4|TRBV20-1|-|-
TGCAGTGCTGCTCCGACTGATATTACAACTAATGAAAAACTGTTTTTT
CSAAPTDITTNEKLFF
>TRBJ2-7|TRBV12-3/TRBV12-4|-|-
TGTGCCAGCGGAGGGGGGGGGGACTACGAGCAGTACTTC
CASGGGGDYEQYF
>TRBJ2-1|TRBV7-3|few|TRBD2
TGTGCCAGCAGCTTAACTGCGGGGGGGGCCCAGGAGCAGTTCTTC
CASSLTAGGAQEQFF
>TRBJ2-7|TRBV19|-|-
TGTGCCAGTAGTATAGCGGGGGGCGAATACGAGCAGTACTTC
CASSIAGGEYEQYF
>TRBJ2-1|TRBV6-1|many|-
TGTGCCAGCAATAGGGACCCCAGGGTAGGCAATGAGCAGTTCTTC
CASNRDPRVGNEQFF
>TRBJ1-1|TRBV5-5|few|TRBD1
TGTGCCAGCAGCACGGAGGGACAGATGAACACTGAAGCTTTCTTT
CASSTEGQMNTEAFF
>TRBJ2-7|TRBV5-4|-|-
TGTGCCAGCAGCGGGGACTCCTTAACAACCTACGAGCAGTACTTC
CASSGDSLTTYEQYF
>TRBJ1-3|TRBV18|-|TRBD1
TGTGCCAGCTCACCCCCAGGAGGGGGCCACACTGGAAACACCATATATTTT
CASSPPGGGHTGNTIYF
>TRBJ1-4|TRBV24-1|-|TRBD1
TGTGCCACCAGTGATGGGACAGGGCGGACAAGTAGGGAAAAACTGTTTTTT
CATSDGTGRTSREKLFF
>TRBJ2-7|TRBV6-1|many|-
TGTGCCAGCAGTGAAGTGCTACGGGGGTCCCTCGAGCAGTACTTC
CASSEVLRGSLEQYF
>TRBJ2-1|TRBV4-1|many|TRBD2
TGCGCCAGCAGCCAAGGGGGGGCTAGCGGGAGGGGTCATGAGCAGTTCTTC
CASSQGGASGRGHEQFF
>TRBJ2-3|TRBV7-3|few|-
TGTGCCAGCCAGGAGAGCGGTTCCACAGATACGCAGTATTTT
CASQESGSTDTQYF
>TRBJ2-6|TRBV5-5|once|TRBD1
TGTGCCAGCAGCGAAACACAGGGGGCTGGGGCCAACGTCCTGACTTTC
CASSETQGAGANVLTF
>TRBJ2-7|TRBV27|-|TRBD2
TGTGCCAGCAGCAGCGGACTAGTGGGCTACGAGCAGTACTTC
CASSSGLVGYEQYF
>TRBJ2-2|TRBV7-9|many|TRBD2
TGTGCCAGCAGCTTAGATCTAGCGGGTAACACCGGGGAGCTGTTTTTT
CASSLDLAGNTGELFF
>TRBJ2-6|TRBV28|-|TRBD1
TGTGCCAGCAGTTTCCGGGACAGGGGGAGGACTTATCCTGGGGCCAACGTCCTGACTTTC
CASSFRDRGRTYPGANVLTF
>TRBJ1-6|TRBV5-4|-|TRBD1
TGTGCCAGCAGCGCCCGACAGGGTTTTTCACCCCTCCACTTT
CASSARQGFSPLHF
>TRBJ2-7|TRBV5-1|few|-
TGCGCCAGCAGCTTGGCCGGTCACCACGAGCAGTACTTC
CASSLAGHHEQYF
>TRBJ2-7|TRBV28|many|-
TGTGCCAGCAGACACCTCCTGGGCGCCGCCTACGAGCAGTACTTC
CASRHLLGAAYEQYF
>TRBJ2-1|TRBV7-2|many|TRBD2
TGTGCCAGCAGACTGGCGCGGGAGGCCTACAATGAGCAGTTCTTC
CASRLAREAYNEQFF
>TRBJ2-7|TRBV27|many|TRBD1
TGTGCCAGCAGTTTAGTCCTAGGACAGGACTACGAGCAGTACTTC
CASSLVLGQDYEQYF
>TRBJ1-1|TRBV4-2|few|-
TGTGCCAGCAGCCAAGTCGCGGCTGAAGCTTTCTTT
CASSQVAAEAFF